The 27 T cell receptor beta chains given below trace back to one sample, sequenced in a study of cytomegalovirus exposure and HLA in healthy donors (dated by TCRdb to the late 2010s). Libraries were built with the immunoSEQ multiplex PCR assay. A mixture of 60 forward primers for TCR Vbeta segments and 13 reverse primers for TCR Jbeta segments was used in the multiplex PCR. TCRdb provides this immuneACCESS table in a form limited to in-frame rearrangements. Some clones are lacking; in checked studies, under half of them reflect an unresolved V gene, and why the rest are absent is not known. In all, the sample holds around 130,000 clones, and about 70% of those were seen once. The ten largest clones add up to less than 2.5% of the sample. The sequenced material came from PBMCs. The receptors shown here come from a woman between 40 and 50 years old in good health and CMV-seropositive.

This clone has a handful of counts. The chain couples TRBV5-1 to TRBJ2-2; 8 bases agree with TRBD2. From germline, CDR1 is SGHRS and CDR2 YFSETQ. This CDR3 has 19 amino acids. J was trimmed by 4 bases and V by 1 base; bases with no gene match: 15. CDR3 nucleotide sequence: TGCGCCAGCAGCTTGTCCGGGACTAGAGTTCCTGCGGTCACCGGGGAGCTGTTTTTT. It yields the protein CASSLSGTRVPAVTGELFF.

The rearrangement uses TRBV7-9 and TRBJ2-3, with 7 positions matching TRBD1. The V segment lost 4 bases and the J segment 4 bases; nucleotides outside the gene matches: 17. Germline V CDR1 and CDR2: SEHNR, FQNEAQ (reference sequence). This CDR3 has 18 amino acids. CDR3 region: CASSSLRTGWKAPDTQYF. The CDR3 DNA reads TGTGCCAGCAGCTCCCTCCGGACAGGATGGAAGGCTCCAGATACGCAGTATTTT.

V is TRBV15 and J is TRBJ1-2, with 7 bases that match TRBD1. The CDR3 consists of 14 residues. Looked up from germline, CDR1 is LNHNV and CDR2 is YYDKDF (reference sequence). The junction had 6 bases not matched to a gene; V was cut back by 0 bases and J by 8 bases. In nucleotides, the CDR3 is TGTGCCACCAGCAGAGACGACAGGGTGGTAGGCTACACCTTC. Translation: CATSRDDRVVGYTF.

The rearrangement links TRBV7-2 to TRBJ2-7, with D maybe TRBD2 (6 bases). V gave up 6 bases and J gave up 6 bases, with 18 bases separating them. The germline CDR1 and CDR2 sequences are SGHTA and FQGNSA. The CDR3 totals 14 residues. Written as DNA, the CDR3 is TGTGCCAGCAGGCCGGGGGAGAGGGCACTCGAGCAGTACTTC. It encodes CASRPGERALEQYF.

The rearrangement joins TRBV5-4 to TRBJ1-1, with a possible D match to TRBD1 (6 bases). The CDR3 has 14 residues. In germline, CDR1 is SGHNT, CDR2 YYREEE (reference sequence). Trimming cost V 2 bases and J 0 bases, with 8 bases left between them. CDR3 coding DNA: TGTGCCAGCAGCTTATACAGGGTGAACACTGAAGCTTTCTTT. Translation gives CASSLYRVNTEAFF. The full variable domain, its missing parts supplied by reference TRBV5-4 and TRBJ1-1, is ETGVTQSPTHLIKTRGQQVTLRCSSQSGHNTVSWYQQALGQGPQFIFQYYREEENGRGNFPPRFSGLQFPNYSSELNVNALELDDSALYLCASSLYRVNTEAFFGQGTRLTVV.

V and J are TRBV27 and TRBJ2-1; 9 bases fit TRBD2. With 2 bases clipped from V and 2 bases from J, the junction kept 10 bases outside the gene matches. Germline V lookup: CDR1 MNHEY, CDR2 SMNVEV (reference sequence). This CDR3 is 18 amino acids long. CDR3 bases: TGTGCCAGCAGTTTAAAGGGGCTAGCGGGGACCCCCTACAATGAGCAGTTCTTC. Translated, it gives CASSLKGLAGTPYNEQFF.

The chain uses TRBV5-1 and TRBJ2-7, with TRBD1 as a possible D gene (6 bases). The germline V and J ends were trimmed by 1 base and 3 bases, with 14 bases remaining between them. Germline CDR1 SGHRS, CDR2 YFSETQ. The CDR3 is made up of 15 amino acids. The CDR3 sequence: CASSLSSGTIYEQYF. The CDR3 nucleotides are TGCGCCAGCAGCTTGTCGTCTGGGACAATCTACGAGCAGTACTTC.

In DNA, the CDR3 is TGTGCCAGCAGCCCTCGTAGCGGGAGTCGTGACACCGGGGAGCTGTTTTTT. It is translated as CASSPRSGSRDTGELFF. This chain links TRBV14 with TRBJ2-2, with TRBD2 matching 9 bases. Germline CDR1 SGHDN, CDR2 FVKESK. V lost 4 bases, J lost 3 bases, and 9 bases stayed unmatched. The CDR3 runs to 17 residues.

CDR3 DNA: TGTGCCAGCATCGCTAGCGGGGGGGCCAATCAGCAGTACTTC. Protein sequence: CASIASGGANQQYF. This chain joins TRBV7-2 and TRBJ2-7; 12 bases agree with TRBD2. Germline V gene sequence: CDR1 SGHTA, CDR2 FQGNSA. This CDR3 region has 14 residues. V lost 7 bases and J lost 8; bases outside the gene matches: 9.

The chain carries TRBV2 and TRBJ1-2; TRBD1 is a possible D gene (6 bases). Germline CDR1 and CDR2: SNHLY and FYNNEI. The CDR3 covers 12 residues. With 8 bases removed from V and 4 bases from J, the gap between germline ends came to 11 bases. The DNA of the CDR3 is TGTGCCAGCTTACAGGGTGGCTATGGCTACACCTTC. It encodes CASLQGGYGYTF.

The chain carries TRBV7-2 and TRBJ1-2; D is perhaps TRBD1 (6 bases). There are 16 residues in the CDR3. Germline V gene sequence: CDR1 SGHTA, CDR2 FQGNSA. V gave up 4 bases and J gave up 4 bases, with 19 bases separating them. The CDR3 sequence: CASSSPHVKGGYGYTF. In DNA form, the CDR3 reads TGTGCCAGCAGCTCCCCCCACGTGAAAGGGGGCTATGGCTACACCTTC.

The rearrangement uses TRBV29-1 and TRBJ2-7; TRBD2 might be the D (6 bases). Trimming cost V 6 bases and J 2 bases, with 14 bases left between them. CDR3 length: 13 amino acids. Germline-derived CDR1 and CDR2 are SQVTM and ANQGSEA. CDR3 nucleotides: TGCAGCGTCGGGGCGGGGCTAGCCTACGAGCAGTACTTC. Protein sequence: CSVGAGLAYEQYF.

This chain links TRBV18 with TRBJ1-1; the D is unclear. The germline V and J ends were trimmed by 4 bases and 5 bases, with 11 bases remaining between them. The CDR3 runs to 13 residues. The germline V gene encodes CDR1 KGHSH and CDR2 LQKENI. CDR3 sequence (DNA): TGTGCCAGCTCACTAGGAGGTGGTACTGAAGCTTTCTTT. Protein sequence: CASSLGGGTEAFF.

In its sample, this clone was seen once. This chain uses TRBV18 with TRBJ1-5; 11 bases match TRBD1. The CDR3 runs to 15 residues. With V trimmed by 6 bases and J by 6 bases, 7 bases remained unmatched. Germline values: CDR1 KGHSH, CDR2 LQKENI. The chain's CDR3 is CASSIGGTGGQPQHF. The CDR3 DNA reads TGTGCCAGCTCGATTGGGGGGACAGGGGGTCAGCCCCAGCATTTT.

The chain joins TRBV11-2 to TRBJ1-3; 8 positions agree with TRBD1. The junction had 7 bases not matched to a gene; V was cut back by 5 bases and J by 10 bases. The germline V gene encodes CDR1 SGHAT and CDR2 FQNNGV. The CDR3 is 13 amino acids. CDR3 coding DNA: TGTGCCAGCAGCCTACAGGGGGGAGGAACCATATATTTT. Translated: CASSLQGGGTIYF.

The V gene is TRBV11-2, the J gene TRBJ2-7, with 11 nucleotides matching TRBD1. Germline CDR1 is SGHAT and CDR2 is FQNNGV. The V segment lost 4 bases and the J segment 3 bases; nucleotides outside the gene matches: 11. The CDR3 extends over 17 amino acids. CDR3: CASSSPGQGVSLYEQYF. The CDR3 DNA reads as TGTGCCAGCAGCTCGCCGGGACAGGGGGTTTCCCTCTACGAGCAGTACTTC.

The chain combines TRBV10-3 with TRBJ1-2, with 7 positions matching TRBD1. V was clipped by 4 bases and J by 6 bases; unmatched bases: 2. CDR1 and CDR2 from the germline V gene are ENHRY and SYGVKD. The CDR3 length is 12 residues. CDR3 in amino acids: CAISGTGDGYTF. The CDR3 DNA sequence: TGTGCCATCAGTGGGACAGGAGATGGCTACACCTTC.

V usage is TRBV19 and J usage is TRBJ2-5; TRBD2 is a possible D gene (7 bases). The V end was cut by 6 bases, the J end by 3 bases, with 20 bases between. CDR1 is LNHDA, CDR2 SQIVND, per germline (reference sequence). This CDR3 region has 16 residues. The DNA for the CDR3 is TGTGCCAGTAGCCCTGGGAGGGGGGTGAGGAAAGAGACCCAGTACTTC. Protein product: CASSPGRGVRKETQYF.

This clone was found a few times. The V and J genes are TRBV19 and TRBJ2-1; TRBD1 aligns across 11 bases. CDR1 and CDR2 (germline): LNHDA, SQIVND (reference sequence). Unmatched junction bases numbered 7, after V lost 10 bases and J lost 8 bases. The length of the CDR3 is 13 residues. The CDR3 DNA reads TGTGCCACCTCCGGGACAGGGGGAGATGAGCAGTTCTTC. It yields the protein CATSGTGGDEQFF.

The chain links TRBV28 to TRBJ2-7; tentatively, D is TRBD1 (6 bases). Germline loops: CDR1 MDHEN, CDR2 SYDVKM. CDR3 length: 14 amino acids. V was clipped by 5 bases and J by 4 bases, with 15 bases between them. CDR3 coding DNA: TGTGCCAGCAGTACCCCGAGGACAGTGTACGAGCAGTACTTC. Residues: CASSTPRTVYEQYF.

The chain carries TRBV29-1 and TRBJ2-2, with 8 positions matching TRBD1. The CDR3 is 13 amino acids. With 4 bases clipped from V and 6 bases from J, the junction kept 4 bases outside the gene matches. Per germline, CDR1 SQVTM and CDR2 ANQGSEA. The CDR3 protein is CSVAHRGAGELFF. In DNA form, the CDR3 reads TGCAGCGTTGCCCACAGGGGGGCCGGGGAGCTGTTTTTT.

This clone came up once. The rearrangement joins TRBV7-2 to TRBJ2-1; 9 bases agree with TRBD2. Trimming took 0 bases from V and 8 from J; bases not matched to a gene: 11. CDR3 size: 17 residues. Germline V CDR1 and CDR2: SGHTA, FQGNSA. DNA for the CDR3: TGTGCCAGCAGCTTAGCTGGGTTTAGCGGGAGAGGCTATGAGCAGTTCTTC. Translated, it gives CASSLAGFSGRGYEQFF.

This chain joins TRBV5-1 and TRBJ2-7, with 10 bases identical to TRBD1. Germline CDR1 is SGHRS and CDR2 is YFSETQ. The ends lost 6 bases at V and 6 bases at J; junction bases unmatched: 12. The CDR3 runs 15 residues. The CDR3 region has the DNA TGCGCCAGCACCCTGGGTGGGACAGGGGTGCGCGAGCAGTACTTC. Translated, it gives CASTLGGTGVREQYF.

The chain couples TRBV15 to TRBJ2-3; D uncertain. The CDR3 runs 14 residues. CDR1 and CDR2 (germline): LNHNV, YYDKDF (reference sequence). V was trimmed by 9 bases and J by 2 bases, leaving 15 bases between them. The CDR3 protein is CATAVIPSTDTQYF. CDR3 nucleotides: TGTGCCACGGCTGTAATCCCTTCCACAGATACGCAGTATTTT. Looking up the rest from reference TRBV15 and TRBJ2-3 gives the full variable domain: DAMVIQNPRYQVTQFGKPVTLSCSQTLNHNVMYWYQQKSSQAPKLLFHYYDKDFNNEADTPDNFQSRRPNTSFCFLDIRSPGLGDTAMYLCATAVIPSTDTQYFGPGTRLTVL.

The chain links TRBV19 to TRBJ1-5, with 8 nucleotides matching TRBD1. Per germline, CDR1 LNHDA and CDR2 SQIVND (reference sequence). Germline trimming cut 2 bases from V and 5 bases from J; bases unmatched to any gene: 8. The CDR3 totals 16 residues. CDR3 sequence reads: CASSIPGQAFYQPQHF. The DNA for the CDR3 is TGTGCCAGTAGTATACCGGGACAGGCGTTTTATCAGCCCCAGCATTTT.

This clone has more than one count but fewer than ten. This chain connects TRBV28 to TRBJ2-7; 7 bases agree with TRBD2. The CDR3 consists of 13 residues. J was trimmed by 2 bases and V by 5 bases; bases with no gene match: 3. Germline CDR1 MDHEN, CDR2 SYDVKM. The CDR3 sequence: CASSTSVTYEQYF. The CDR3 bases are TGTGCCAGCAGTACTAGCGTAACCTACGAGCAGTACTTC.

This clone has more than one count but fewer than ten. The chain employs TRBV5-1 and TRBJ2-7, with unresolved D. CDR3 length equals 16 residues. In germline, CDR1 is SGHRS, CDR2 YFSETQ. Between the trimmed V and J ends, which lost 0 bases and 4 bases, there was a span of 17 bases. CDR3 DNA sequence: TGCGCCAGCAGCTTGGATGGGCTACCTTCCGAGTACGAGCAGTACTTC. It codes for CASSLDGLPSEYEQYF.